This T cell receptor (beta chain) was captured in a study of blood T cell repertoires in COVID-19. Study summary: COVID-19 samples from acute and convalescent phases originated in the United States, Italy and Spain. The analysed material was cDNA or gDNA that came from T cells, B-cell-depleted T cells, or PBMCs.

Original handling: How many nucleated cells were present was estimated from reference gene primer amplification. Sequenced by immunoSEQ multiplex PCR; TCRdb stores in-frame clones only, minus some. That table supplies the V and J calls and clone size; D and trimming were determined from the DNA. The repertoire holds about 170,000 clones, with approximately 86% as singletons. Specimen: peripheral blood. This TCR came from a man in his fifties with active or convalescent COVID-19.

The CDR3 DNA sequence: TGTGCCAGCAGCGCGGGGGTTCGCACAGATACGCAGTATTTT. Translating it yields CASSAGVRTDTQYF. The V call is TRBV7-2, the J call TRBJ2-3, with 7 bases aligning to TRBD2. This CDR3 has 14 amino acids. Trimming took 5 bases from V and 1 from J; bases not matched to a gene: 3. Germline V lookup: CDR1 SGHTA, CDR2 FQGNSA.